Below, 27 T cell receptor beta chains from the same sample are listed, as sequenced in a study of T cell changes during pregnancy in multiple sclerosis. Profiled with immunoSEQ multiplex PCR; TCRdb holds only in-frame clones, not every one. The repertoire includes 29,000 or so clones, over 85% of them detected once, and 5% to 6% sits in the top ten. The input for sequencing was CD8+ T cells from peripheral blood mononuclear cells, taken before pregnancy. These receptors were obtained from a female donor with multiple sclerosis, enrolled in a pregnancy study.

The chain employs TRBV9 and TRBJ2-7; TRBD1 agrees at 7 bases. Germline CDR1 reads SGDLS; CDR2 reads YYNGEE. The CDR3 sequence is 13 residues long. V dropped 4 bases and J dropped 1; count of bases not matched to a gene: 2. The CDR3 region is CASSLGQSYEQYF. The CDR3 DNA reads as TGTGCCAGCAGCCTGGGACAGTCCTACGAGCAGTACTTC.

The gene calls are TRBV9 and TRBJ2-3; 16 bases agree with TRBD2. The ends lost 5 bases at V and 4 bases at J; junction bases unmatched: 10. The CDR3 covers 18 residues. Germline assignment: CDR1 SGDLS and CDR2 YYNGEE. In nucleotides, the CDR3 is TGTGCCAGCAGTGACCCGGGACTAGCGGGGGGGCCGGCAGATACGCAGTATTTT. Protein product: CASSDPGLAGGPADTQYF.

The chain joins TRBV6-6 to TRBJ1-3; D is perhaps TRBD1 (5 bases). Trimming left V 2 bases short and J 2 bases short, with 10 bases between. Germline V gene data show CDR1 as MNHNY and CDR2 as SVGAGI (reference sequence). The CDR3 runs 15 residues. This CDR3 is CASSYRGGPGNTIYF. CDR3 nucleotides: TGTGCCAGCAGTTACCGGGGGGGTCCTGGAAACACCATATATTTT.

The V and J genes are TRBV5-5 and TRBJ1-1; D unresolved. The CDR3 has 14 residues. Germline assignment: CDR1 SGHKS and CDR2 YYEKEE (reference sequence). Trimming took 2 bases from V and 0 from J, leaving 8 bases between them. The CDR3 reads CASSFLELNTEAFF. CDR3 nucleotide sequence: TGTGCCAGCAGCTTCCTAGAATTGAACACTGAAGCTTTCTTT.

The count of this clone is one. Here the CDR3 DNA reads TGCGCCAGCAGGCGGGCCAAGTATAGCAATCAGCCCCAGCATTTT. Translated, it gives CASRRAKYSNQPQHF. The chain links TRBV23-1 to TRBJ1-5, with no clear D. TRBV23-1 qualifies as an ORF whose function is uncertain. CDR3 length: 15 amino acids. V was shortened by 6 bases and J by 0 bases, with 12 bases between the two germline ends.

V usage is TRBV11-1 and J usage is TRBJ2-7; 8 bases fit TRBD1. V shed 10 bases, J shed 5 bases, and the junction held 7 bases outside the gene matches. CDR3 length equals 12 residues. Germline assignment: CDR1 SGHAT and CDR2 FQDESV (reference sequence). In DNA, the CDR3 is TGTGCCACTTCGACAGGGGTCGACGAGCAGTACTTC. Translating it yields CATSTGVDEQYF. Filled out from reference TRBV11-1 and TRBJ2-7, the complete variable domain reads EAEVAQSPRYKITEKSQAVAFWCDPISGHATLYWYRQILGQGPELLVQFQDESVVDDSQLPKDRFSAERLKGVDSTLKIQPAELGDSAMYLCATSTGVDEQYFGPGTRLTVT.

The V and J genes are TRBV29-1 and TRBJ2-5; possibly TRBD1 for D (6 bases). The tail of the sequence fits TRBJ2-7 better, so the J call may be wrong. This CDR3 comprises 16 residues. Germline loops: CDR1 SQVTM, CDR2 ANQGSEA. The CDR3 DNA reads TGCAGCGTTACCCTTTCCAGAAAGGGGGACCCCTACGAGCAGTACTTC. Encoded protein: CSVTLSRKGDPYEQYF.

The V and J genes are TRBV30 and TRBJ2-5; D not certain. The V gene's germline CDR1 is GTSNPN and CDR2 SVGIG (reference sequence). Trimming stripped 0 bases from V and 1 base from J, with 9 bases between. This CDR3 region has 14 residues. DNA for the CDR3: TGTGCCTGGAGTGTACCCCCGGGCCAAGAGACCCAGTACTTC. It specifies CAWSVPPGQETQYF.

Sample share makes this clone medium-sized. J is TRBJ2-7 and V is TRBV6-1; 9 bases are shared with TRBD1. V trimming: 4 bases; J trimming: 3 bases; junction bases outside the gene matches: 7. This CDR3 has 15 amino acids. The germline V gene has CDR1 MNHNS and CDR2 SASEGT. The chain's CDR3 is CASSGEGTGSYEQYF. The CDR3 DNA sequence: TGTGCCAGCAGTGGAGAGGGGACAGGGAGCTACGAGCAGTACTTC.

The chain couples TRBV13 to TRBJ2-5, with 13 bases lining up with TRBD2. The CDR3 is 16 amino acids. Germline V gives CDR1 PRHDT, CDR2 FYEKMQ (reference sequence). V lost 5 bases to trimming and J lost 5 bases; unmatched junction nucleotides: 8. In nucleotides, the CDR3 is TGTGCCAGCAGCACAAGGACTAGCGGGAGAAAGGAGACCCAGTACTTC. Translating it yields CASSTRTSGRKETQYF.

The chain carries TRBV7-3 and TRBJ1-5, with 7 bases fitting TRBD1. The length of the CDR3 is 18 residues. Germline-derived CDR1 and CDR2 are SGHTA and FQGTGA. V dropped 11 bases and J dropped 2; count of bases not matched to a gene: 21. The DNA for the CDR3 is TGTGCCTCCAGCTTATTACCAGGGGGTGTAGGGGGCAATCAGCCCCAGCATTTT. As protein: CASSLLPGGVGGNQPQHF.

The chain combines TRBV5-4 with TRBJ2-5; D is possibly TRBD1 (7 bases). CDR1 is SGHNT and CDR2 is YYREEE in the germline V gene (reference sequence). Trimming took 3 bases from V and 4 from J, leaving 13 bases between them. The CDR3 runs to 14 residues. CDR3 coding DNA: TGTGCCAGCAGCTCGGGGGACAGACGAGAGACCCAGTACTTC. Translating it yields CASSSGDRRETQYF. The full variable domain, completed using reference TRBV5-4 and TRBJ2-5, is ETGVTQSPTHLIKTRGQQVTLRCSSQSGHNTVSWYQQALGQGPQFIFQYYREEENGRGNFPPRFSGLQFPNYSSELNVNALELDDSALYLCASSSGDRRETQYFGPGTRLLVL.

This clone has a handful of counts. The chain couples TRBV6-5 to TRBJ2-2; D unresolved. Germline CDR1 MNHEY, CDR2 SVGAGI. This CDR3 has 12 amino acids. The V end was cut by 8 bases, the J end by 5 bases, with 9 bases between. Here the CDR3 DNA reads TGTGCCAGCCGAGGTTGGACCGGGGAGCTGTTTTTT. Its translation is CASRGWTGELFF.

With regard to this clone: One end of the junction varies from germline; a read error may be responsible. V is TRBV10-3 and J is TRBJ2-7; 10 bases align to TRBD2. The CDR3 is 16 residues long. Germline-derived CDR1 and CDR2 are ENHRY and SYGVKD. The CDR3 sequence: CAVSLVSGGSSYEQYF. Here the CDR3 DNA reads TGTGCCGTCAGCCTCGTTAGCGGGGGGAGCTCCTACGAGCAGTACTTC.

J is TRBJ2-7 and V is TRBV9; TRBD1 agrees at 7 bases. Germline CDR1 is SGDLS and CDR2 is YYNGEE. The CDR3 length is 15 residues. V was clipped by 3 bases and J by 3 bases; unmatched bases: 9. The CDR3: CASSGEQGRVYEQYF. The CDR3 DNA reads as TGTGCCAGCAGCGGGGAACAGGGGCGAGTCTACGAGCAGTACTTC.

This clone showed up just a few times. The chain is built from TRBV7-2 and TRBJ2-1; TRBD1 agrees at 7 bases. This CDR3 region has 13 residues. CDR1 is SGHTA, CDR2 FQGNSA, per germline. With V trimmed by 11 bases and J by 5 bases, 9 bases remained unmatched. CDR3 sequence: CASVGTADNEQFF. The CDR3 DNA is TGTGCCTCGGTTGGGACAGCAGACAATGAGCAGTTCTTC.

This sequence joins TRBV5-4 and TRBJ2-7; a possible D gene is TRBD2 (6 bases). Germline CDR1 reads SGHNT; CDR2 reads YYREEE (reference sequence). V was cut by 4 bases and J by 3 bases, with 20 bases left in between. This CDR3 has 16 residues. DNA of the CDR3: TGTGCCAGCAGCCCCGGGGAGGTCAGGACCTACTACGAGCAGTACTTC. Protein: CASSPGEVRTYYEQYF.

The chain combines TRBV19 with TRBJ1-3; 7 positions match TRBD1. V lost 6 bases, J lost 4 bases, and 6 bases stayed unmatched. The CDR3 loop spans 14 amino acids. Germline V lookup: CDR1 LNHDA, CDR2 SQIVND (reference sequence). The CDR3, as DNA: TGTGCCAGTAGGGAAGGGGGCACCGGAAACACCATATATTTT. Protein: CASREGGTGNTIYF.

The chain recombines TRBV7-8 with TRBJ2-7, with TRBD1 matching 7 bases. The V gene's germline CDR1 is SGHVS and CDR2 FQNEAQ. This CDR3 spans 14 amino acids. With 5 bases clipped from V and 5 bases from J, the junction kept 9 bases outside the gene matches. The CDR3 spells CASSAKDRDDEQYF. CDR3 sequence (DNA): TGTGCCAGCAGCGCCAAAGACAGGGACGACGAGCAGTACTTC.

The chain carries TRBV5-1 and TRBJ2-7, with D perhaps TRBD2 (6 bases). The CDR3 runs 13 residues. The germline gives CDR1 SGHRS, CDR2 YFSETQ. V was trimmed by 4 bases and J by 5 bases, leaving 13 bases between them. The CDR3 sequence is CASSAGASDEQYF. The CDR3 nucleotides read TGCGCCAGCAGCGCCGGGGCTAGCGACGAGCAGTACTTC.

This clone was seen only once. The chain couples TRBV27 to TRBJ2-7; maybe TRBD1 (5 bases). Germline V gene data show CDR1 as MNHEY and CDR2 as SMNVEV (reference sequence). Between the trimmed V and J ends, which lost 2 bases and 0 bases, there was a span of 11 bases. The CDR3 consists of 15 residues. In nucleotides, the CDR3 is TGTGCCAGCAGTTTAAGGGGCGCGAGCTCCTACGAGCAGTACTTC. Encoded protein: CASSLRGASSYEQYF.

The rearrangement joins TRBV5-4 to TRBJ1-4; 7 bases fit TRBD1. CDR1 and CDR2 from the germline V gene are SGHNT and YYREEE (reference sequence). V dropped 0 bases and J dropped 5; count of bases not matched to a gene: 4. The CDR3 is 15 residues long. The CDR3 protein is CASSLGQGPNEKLFF. CDR3 bases: TGTGCCAGCAGCTTGGGACAGGGTCCCAATGAAAAACTGTTTTTT.

V gene TRBV28 combines with J gene TRBJ2-1; tentative D call: TRBD1 (5 bases). CDR3 length: 13 amino acids. CDR1 and CDR2 (germline): MDHEN, SYDVKM. Trimming cost V 3 bases and J 16 bases, with 19 bases left between them. DNA for the CDR3: TGTGCCAGCAGTTTCGTTGGGGTTACAGGCTCCTTCTTC. Protein: CASSFVGVTGSFF.

The gene calls are TRBV27 and TRBJ2-5; 9 nucleotides line up with TRBD2. Trimming removed 8 bases from V and 1 base from J; junction bases left unmatched: 8. The CDR3 totals 15 residues. Per germline, CDR1 MNHEY and CDR2 SMNVEV (reference sequence). This chain's CDR3 is CASGWLAGLQETQYF. CDR3 bases: TGTGCCAGCGGGTGGCTAGCGGGGCTCCAAGAGACCCAGTACTTC.

This sequence joins TRBV4-1 and TRBJ2-7; TRBD1 agrees at 10 bases. The CDR3 covers 13 residues. CDR1 MGHRA and CDR2 YSYEKL come from the germline V gene. The J segment lost 5 bases and the V segment lost 6 bases, leaving 4 bases of the junction unmatched. The CDR3 DNA reads TGCGCCAGCAGTAACGGACAGGGGGACGAGCAGTACTTC. It is translated as CASSNGQGDEQYF.

The rearrangement links TRBV19 to TRBJ2-7; D is ambiguous. There are 14 residues in the CDR3. V dropped 9 bases and J dropped 2 bases, with 17 bases sitting between them. Germline V gene data show CDR1 as LNHDA and CDR2 as SQIVND (reference sequence). CDR3: CASRFPTEPYEQYF. The CDR3 region has the DNA TGTGCCAGCCGGTTCCCAACAGAGCCCTACGAGCAGTACTTC.

The gene calls are TRBV2 and TRBJ2-1, with D tentatively TRBD1 (6 bases). From germline, CDR1 is SNHLY and CDR2 FYNNEI. V dropped 8 bases and J dropped 5 bases, with 19 bases sitting between them. This CDR3 has 15 amino acids. In nucleotides, the CDR3 is TGTGCCAGCTCAGAAGGGGGACGCTGGGACAATGAGCAGTTCTTC. Translation gives CASSEGGRWDNEQFF.